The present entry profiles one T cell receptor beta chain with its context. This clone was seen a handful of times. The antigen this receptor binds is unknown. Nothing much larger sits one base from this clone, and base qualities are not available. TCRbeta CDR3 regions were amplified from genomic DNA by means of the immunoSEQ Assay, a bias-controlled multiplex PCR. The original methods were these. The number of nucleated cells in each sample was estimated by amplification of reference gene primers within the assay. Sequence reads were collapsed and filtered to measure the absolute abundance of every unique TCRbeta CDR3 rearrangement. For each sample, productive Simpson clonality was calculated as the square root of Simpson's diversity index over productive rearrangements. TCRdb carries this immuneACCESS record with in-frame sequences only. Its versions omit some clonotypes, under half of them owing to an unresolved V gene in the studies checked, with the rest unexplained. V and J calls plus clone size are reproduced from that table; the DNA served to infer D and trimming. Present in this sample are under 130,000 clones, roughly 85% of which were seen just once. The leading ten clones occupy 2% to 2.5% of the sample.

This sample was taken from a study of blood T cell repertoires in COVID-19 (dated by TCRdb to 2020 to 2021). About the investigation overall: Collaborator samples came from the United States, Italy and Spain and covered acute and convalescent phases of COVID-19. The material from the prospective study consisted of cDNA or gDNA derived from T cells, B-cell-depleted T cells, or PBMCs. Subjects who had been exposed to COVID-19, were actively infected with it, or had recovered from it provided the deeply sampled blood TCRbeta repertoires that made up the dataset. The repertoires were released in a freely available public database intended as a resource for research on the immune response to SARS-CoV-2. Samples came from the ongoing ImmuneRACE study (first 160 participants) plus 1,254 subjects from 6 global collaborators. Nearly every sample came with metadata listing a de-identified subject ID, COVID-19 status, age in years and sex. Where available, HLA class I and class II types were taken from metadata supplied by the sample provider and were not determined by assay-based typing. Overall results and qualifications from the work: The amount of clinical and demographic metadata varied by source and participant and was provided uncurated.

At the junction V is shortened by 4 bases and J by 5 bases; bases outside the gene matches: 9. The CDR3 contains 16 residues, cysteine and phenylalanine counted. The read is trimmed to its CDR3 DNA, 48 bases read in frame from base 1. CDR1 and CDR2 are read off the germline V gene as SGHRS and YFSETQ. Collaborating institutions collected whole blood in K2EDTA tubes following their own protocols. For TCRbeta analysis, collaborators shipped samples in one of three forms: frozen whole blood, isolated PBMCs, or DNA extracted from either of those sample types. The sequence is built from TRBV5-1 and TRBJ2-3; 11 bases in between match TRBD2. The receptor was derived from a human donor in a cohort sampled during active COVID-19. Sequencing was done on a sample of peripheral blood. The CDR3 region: CASSLALAGGKDTQYF. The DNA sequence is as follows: TGCGCCAGCAGCCTCGCCTTAGCGGGAGGGAAAGATACGCAGTATTTT.